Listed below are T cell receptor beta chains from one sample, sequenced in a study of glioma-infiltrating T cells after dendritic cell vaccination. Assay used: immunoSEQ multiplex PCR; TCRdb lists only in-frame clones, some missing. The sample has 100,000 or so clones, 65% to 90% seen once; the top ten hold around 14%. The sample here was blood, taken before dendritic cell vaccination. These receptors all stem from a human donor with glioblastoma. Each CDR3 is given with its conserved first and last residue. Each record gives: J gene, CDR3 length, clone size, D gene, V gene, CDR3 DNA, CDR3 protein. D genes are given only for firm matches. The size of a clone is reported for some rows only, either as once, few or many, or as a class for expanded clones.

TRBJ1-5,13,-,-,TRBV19,TGTGCCAGTAGTATCCGGACAGATCAGCCCCAGCATTTT,CASSIRTDQPQHF
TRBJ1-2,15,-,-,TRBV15,TGTGCCACCAGCAGAGATCCCATGGGGGGTCATGGCTACACCTTC,CATSRDPMGGHGYTF
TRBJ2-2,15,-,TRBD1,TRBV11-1,TGTGCCAGCAGCTTAAGACAGGGCAACACCGGGGAGCTGTTTTTT,CASSLRQGNTGELFF
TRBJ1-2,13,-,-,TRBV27,TGTGCCAGCAGCTCAAGGGGGGGTCGGGGCTACACCTTC,CASSSRGGRGYTF
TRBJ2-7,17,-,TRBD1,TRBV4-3,TGCGCCAGCAGCCAAGAGGGGTTAGGACAGGGCCTTTACGAGCAGTACTTC,CASSQEGLGQGLYEQYF
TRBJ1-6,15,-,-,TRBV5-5,TGTGCCAGCAGCTCGATCAGCTCCTATAATTCACCCCTCCACTTT,CASSSISSYNSPLHF
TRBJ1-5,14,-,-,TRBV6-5,TGTGCCAGCAGTTCGGAGCAGGGTGGTCGGCCCCAGCATTTT,CASSSEQGGRPQHF
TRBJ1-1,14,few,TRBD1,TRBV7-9,TGTGCCAGCAGCTCTGGACAGGCTTACACTGAAGCTTTCTTT,CASSSGQAYTEAFF
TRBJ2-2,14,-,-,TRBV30,TGTGCCTGGAAGGTTGCAGGGTCCACCGGGGAGCTGTTTTTT,CAWKVAGSTGELFF
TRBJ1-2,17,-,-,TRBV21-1,TGTGCCAGCAGCAAAGCTGAGTCTTCAGGGGCAGGAGGTGGCTACACCTTC,CASSKAESSGAGGGYTF
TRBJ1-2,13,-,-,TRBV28,TGTGCCAGCAGCAGCACTTCGGGCTATGGCTACACCTTC,CASSSTSGYGYTF
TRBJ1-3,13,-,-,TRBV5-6,TGTGCCAGCAGTCTCGCAGGGGGAAACACCATATATTTT,CASSLAGGNTIYF
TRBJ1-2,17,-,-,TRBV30,TGTGCCTGGACCCCCCCCCAGGGGAAGGGGTCTAGCTATGGCTACACCTTC,CAWTPPQGKGSSYGYTF
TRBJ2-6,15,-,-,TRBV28,TGTGCCAGCAGCCACGACAGGCCTGGGGCCAACGTCCTGACTTTC,CASSHDRPGANVLTF
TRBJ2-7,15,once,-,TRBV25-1,TGTGCCAGCAGTGAAGCGGACAGCCTCTCCTACGAGCAGTACTTC,CASSEADSLSYEQYF
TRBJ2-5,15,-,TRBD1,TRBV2,TGTGCCAGCAGTAAAGGACAGGGGGCAGGAGAGACCCAGTACTTC,CASSKGQGAGETQYF
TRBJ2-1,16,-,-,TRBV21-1,TGTGCCAGCAGCCACTTTTGGGACATCATTTACAATGAGCAGTTCTTC,CASSHFWDIIYNEQFF
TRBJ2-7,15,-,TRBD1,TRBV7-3,TGTGCCAGCAGCTTGGGGACAGGAAGGGTCTACGAGCAGTACTTC,CASSLGTGRVYEQYF
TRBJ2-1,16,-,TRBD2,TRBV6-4,TGTGCCAGCAGTGAAGGACTAGCGGGGGAATACAATGAGCAGTTCTTC,CASSEGLAGEYNEQFF
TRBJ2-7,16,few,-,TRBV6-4,TGTGCCAGCAGCCCCGACGGGGCAGGGGAAGACTACGAGCAGTACTTC,CASSPDGAGEDYEQYF
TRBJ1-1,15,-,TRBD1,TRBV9,TGTGCCAGCAGCCGGGAGGGGGCCAAGAACACTGAAGCTTTCTTT,CASSREGAKNTEAFF
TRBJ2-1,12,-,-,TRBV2,TGTGCCAGCAGTGAATGGAGCACAGGCCTGTTCTTC,CASSEWSTGLFF
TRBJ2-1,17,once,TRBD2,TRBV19,TGTGCCAGTATTGGAGAATTAACTAGCGGGGGATACAATGAGCAGTTCTTC,CASIGELTSGGYNEQFF